Shown below are 14 T cell receptor beta chains from a single sample sequenced in a study of blood T cells in healthy people across ages. A J-beta primer mix and a sample-barcoded 5' primer were used in a second PCR of about 7 to 12 cycles. TCRdb passed the 5' RACE reads through MiXCR, listing each CDR3 protein once. The sample holds 1.5 million to 2 million distinct CDR3 sequences; 28% are singletons and the top ten take roughly 8%. The sample taken for sequencing was blood. These receptors were collected from a young woman in good health.

This clonotype was seen a handful of times. The chain employs TRBV9 and TRBJ2-1; D tentatively fits TRBD1 or TRBD2 (5 bases each). Trimming shortened V by 0 bases and J by 3 bases, and 13 bases separated the two germline ends. This CDR3 has 16 residues. CDR1 is SGDLS and CDR2 is YYNGEE in the germline V gene. The CDR3 sequence is CASSVEGRGGYNEQFF. DNA of the CDR3: TGTGCCAGCAGCGTAGAAGGTCGGGGCGGCTACAATGAGCAGTTCTTC.

The chain uses TRBV7-9 and TRBJ2-3; possible D gene TRBD2, 7 bases. The germline V gene has CDR1 SEHNR and CDR2 FQNEAQ (reference sequence). V lost 5 bases and J lost 3, with 18 bases in between. This CDR3 has 16 residues. CDR3 sequence reads: CASSSGGGGGTDTQYF. For the CDR3, the DNA is TGTGCCAGCAGCAGCGGCGGGGGAGGGGGGACAGATACGCAGTATTTT.

The chain couples TRBV9 to TRBJ1-5, with D possibly being TRBD1 (5 bases). Germline loops: CDR1 SGDLS, CDR2 YYNGEE. V was cut by 2 bases and J by 3 bases, with 9 bases left in between. This CDR3 is 14 amino acids long. CDR3 region: CASSVGGDNQPQHF. The CDR3 nucleotides are TGTGCCAGCAGCGTCGGGGGGGACAATCAGCCCCAGCATTTT.

This clonotype was seen a few times. V usage is TRBV5-1 and J usage is TRBJ2-6; 9 nucleotides line up with TRBD2. The germline V gene has CDR1 SGHRS and CDR2 YFSETQ. There are 18 residues in the CDR3. V was clipped by 3 bases and J by 0 bases; unmatched bases: 7. The CDR3 DNA follows: TGCGCCAGCAGCTGGAGCGGGGGGCCCTTCTCTGGGGCCAACGTCCTGACTTTC. Its protein is CASSWSGGPFSGANVLTF.

This clonotype has a single count. The rearrangement uses TRBV18 and TRBJ2-7, with D unresolved. The DNA end is a closer match to TRBJ2-5, so the J assignment may be wrong. Germline lookup yields CDR1 KGHSH and CDR2 LQKENI. The CDR3 runs to 13 residues. CDR3 residues: CASSPVSLETQYF. CDR3 bases: TGTGCCAGCTCACCCGTTTCTCTGGAGACCCAGTACTTC.

The chain carries TRBV28 and TRBJ2-1; tentatively, D is TRBD1 (5 bases). Germline lookup yields CDR1 MDHEN and CDR2 SYDVKM. V lost 2 bases and J lost 8, with 10 bases in between. The CDR3 contains 13 residues. DNA of the CDR3: TGTGCCAGCAGTTTACCCAGGGTCTATGAGCAGTTCTTC. This sequence encodes CASSLPRVYEQFF. The variable domain in full, completed from reference TRBV28 and TRBJ2-1, reads DVKVTQSSRYLVKRTGEKVFLECVQDMDHENMFWYRQDPGLGLRLIYFSYDVKMKEKGDIPEGYSVSREKKERFSLILESASTNQTSMYLCASSLPRVYEQFFGPGTRLTVL.

This clonotype was counted only a few times. The chain recombines TRBV7-2 with TRBJ1-6; 9 bases align to TRBD1. Per the germline V gene, CDR1 is SGHTA and CDR2 is FQGNSA. V lost 4 bases to trimming and J lost 10 bases; unmatched junction nucleotides: 11. The CDR3 covers 16 residues. The CDR3 loop reads CASSSGQGIGGSPLHF. The DNA for the CDR3 is TGTGCCAGCAGCTCAGGACAGGGGATAGGTGGCTCACCCCTCCACTTT.

Only a few counts were recorded for this clonotype. An end of the junction does not agree with germline; a read error may underlie this. The chain carries TRBV6-6 and TRBJ2-4; 8 bases agree with TRBD1. In germline, CDR1 is MNHNY, CDR2 SVGAGI (reference sequence). The CDR3 totals 14 residues. CDR3 sequence reads: CAGSYQGQENIQYF. CDR3 nucleotides: TGTGCCGGCAGTTACCAGGGACAGGAAAACATTCAGTACTTC.

The CDR3 coding sequence is TGTGCCAGCAGTTCGGATCAAAACATTCAGTACTTC. Amino acids: CASSSDQNIQYF. The chain combines TRBV6-6 with TRBJ2-4; unclear D gene. The CDR3 has 12 amino acids. The germline V and J ends were trimmed by 4 bases and 5 bases, with 6 bases remaining between them. CDR1 and CDR2 (germline): MNHNY, SVGAGI (reference sequence).

This clonotype was seen many times. The chain recombines TRBV11-1 with TRBJ2-5; D unclear. This CDR3 has 13 amino acids. The germline CDR1 and CDR2 sequences are SGHAT and FQDESV (reference sequence). Trimming pared 1 base from V and 5 bases from J, leaving 8 bases between. The CDR3 nucleotides are TGTGCCAGCAGCTTAGAGACCGGGGAGACCCAGTACTTC. Protein: CASSLETGETQYF.

There are a few counts of this clonotype. V usage is TRBV20-1 and J usage is TRBJ2-5, with 8 bases matching TRBD2. Germline V CDR1 and CDR2: DFQATT, SNEGSKA (reference sequence). The junction had 3 bases not matched to a gene; V was cut back by 3 bases and J by 0 bases. The CDR3 sequence is 14 residues long. Written as DNA, the CDR3 is TGCAGTGCTAGTCGGGGGGGCCACCAAGAGACCCAGTACTTC. This sequence encodes CSASRGGHQETQYF.

The chain is built from TRBV21-1 and TRBJ1-2. TRBV21-1 is termed a pseudogene. The CDR3 has 14 amino acids. The chain's CDR3 is CASSVNSRSADDTF. The CDR3, as DNA: TGTGCCAGCAGCGTTAATAGTAGGAGCGCGGACGACACCTTC.

This clonotype showed up just a few times. The rearrangement links TRBV29-1 to TRBJ1-1; D remains unclear. The CDR3 covers 14 residues. V was clipped by 6 bases and J by 2 bases, with 16 bases between them. Germline V gene sequence: CDR1 SQVTM, CDR2 ANQGSEA. In nucleotides, the CDR3 is TGCAGCGTGATAGTAGGGAGCCCAAACACTGAAGCTTTCTTT. Amino acids: CSVIVGSPNTEAFF.

This clonotype was seen only a few times. This sequence joins TRBV20-1 and TRBJ2-3; TRBD1 aligns across 7 bases. V was pared by 6 bases and J by 4 bases, with 10 bases of the junction left unmatched. CDR1 and CDR2 (germline): DFQATT, SNEGSKA (reference sequence). This CDR3 is 14 amino acids long. The CDR3 DNA reads TGCAGTGCACACGGACAGGCCCCTCCAGATACGCAGTATTTT. It translates to CSAHGQAPPDTQYF.